This T cell receptor (beta chain) was documented in a study of T-cell memory formation after mild COVID-19. The CDR3 is made up of 16 amino acids. The germline gives CDR1 MNHEY, CDR2 SVGAGI. The germline V and J ends were trimmed by 2 bases and 4 bases, with 15 bases remaining between them. This clonotype has a handful of counts. Its antigen remains unknown. Study-level points and caveats: Clones that shrank (day 15 to 85) were balanced CD4/CD8, whereas later expanders leaned CD4+. Some SARS-CoV-2-responding clones were already detected in memory before infection. CD8+ contracting clones occupied EMRA, while CD4+ ones occupied mainly CM and EM.

Employing constant-segment primers, 5'RACE generated TCR alpha and TCR beta cDNA libraries bearing sample barcodes and UMIs. MiXCR, applied by TCRdb to the 5' RACE reads, yields one record per CDR3 protein. The sample lists hundreds of thousands of distinct CDR3 sequences, roughly 19% occurring once. The rearrangement uses TRBV6-5 and TRBJ1-3; maybe TRBD1 (5 bases). Sequenced material: PBMCs or a T cell subset sorted from them (not recorded which). This TCR was recovered from a man aged 18 to 35 who had mild COVID-19 (a few samples of this study predate the infection). Cell type and time point are not known. The CDR3 nucleotides are TGTGCCAGCAGTTACGATGACCAGGGTAGCGGAAACACCATATATTTT. Translated, it gives CASSYDDQGSGNTIYF.